Below are 32 T cell receptor beta chains sequenced from a single sample in a study of blood T cell repertoires in COVID-19 (dated by TCRdb to 2018 to 2021). Libraries came from the immunoSEQ multiplex PCR assay. The table was pulled from immuneACCESS by TCRdb, which kept in-frame rearrangements only. Such tables lose some clones; where checked, under half of the loss comes from unresolved V genes, and the rest has no known cause. This sample is represented by about 82,000 clones; 70% to 90% of them were singletons. The top ten constitute more than 15% of the sample. Sequencing used peripheral blood. The origin of the receptors is an elderly man with active or convalescent COVID-19.

The chain employs TRBV7-9 and TRBJ1-6; 7 positions match TRBD1. V trimming: 4 bases; J trimming: 5 bases; junction bases outside the gene matches: 5. The CDR3 contains 15 residues. The germline gives CDR1 SEHNR, CDR2 FQNEAQ (reference sequence). The CDR3 DNA is TGTGCCAGCAGCTCCTGGGACAGTGATAATTCACCCCTCCACTTT. Its protein is CASSSWDSDNSPLHF.

J is TRBJ2-1 and V is TRBV5-5; 9 positions agree with TRBD1. Germline V gene sequence: CDR1 SGHKS, CDR2 YYEKEE (reference sequence). V was pared by 2 bases and J by 9 bases, with 9 bases of the junction left unmatched. There are 15 residues in the CDR3. Here the CDR3 DNA reads TGTGCCAGCAGCTTAAGGGGACAGGGATTATCTGAGCAGTTCTTC. Translating gives CASSLRGQGLSEQFF.

The V and J genes are TRBV12-3 or TRBV12-4 and TRBJ2-7; the match to TRBD1 covers 9 bases. This CDR3 comprises 13 residues. The J segment lost 6 bases and the V segment lost 5 bases, leaving 5 bases of the junction unmatched. The CDR3 DNA reads TGTGCCAGCAGTCCACAACAGGGGGCCGAGCAGTACGTC. Its translation is CASSPQQGAEQYV.

This rearrangement joins TRBV11-3 to TRBJ2-5, with 10 bases lining up with TRBD2. Germline-derived CDR1 and CDR2 are SGHNT and YENEEA. The CDR3 consists of 14 residues. Trimming removed 8 bases from V and 2 bases from J; junction bases left unmatched: 5. The CDR3 DNA follows: TGTGCCAGCGGGCCGACTAGCGGGCAAGAGACCCAGTACTTC. Protein sequence: CASGPTSGQETQYF. Based on the CDR3 plus reference TRBV11-3 and TRBJ2-5, the full variable domain is EAGVVQSPRYKIIEKKQPVAFWCNPISGHNTLYWYLQNLGQGPELLIRYENEEAVDDSQLPKDRFSAERLKGVDSTLKIQPAELGDSAVYLCASGPTSGQETQYFGPGTRLLVL.

There are many counts of this clone. The rearrangement links TRBV14 to TRBJ1-6, with a tentative D call TRBD1 (5 bases). The CDR3 spans 14 residues. Trimming removed 1 base from V and 7 bases from J, with 8 bases in between. The germline V gene has CDR1 SGHDN and CDR2 FVKESK. CDR3 sequence: CASSQGRENSPLHF. As DNA, the CDR3 is TGTGCCAGCAGCCAAGGCAGGGAAAATTCACCCCTCCACTTT.

J is TRBJ2-1 and V is TRBV3-1 (or the pseudogene TRBV3-2); 9 bases map to TRBD2. The germline V gene has CDR1 LGHDT and CDR2 YNNKEL (reference sequence). V lost 4 bases to trimming and J lost 0 bases; unmatched junction nucleotides: 7. The CDR3 has 17 residues. CDR3: CASSRLTSGSSYNEQFF. DNA for the CDR3: TGTGCCAGCAGCCGATTGACTAGCGGATCCTCCTACAATGAGCAGTTCTTC.

J is TRBJ1-2 and V is TRBV4-2; D ambiguous. V lost 3 bases, J lost 12 bases, and 17 bases lay in between. CDR1 is LGHNA, CDR2 YNFKEQ, per germline. CDR3 length: 13 residues. The CDR3 DNA follows: TGTGCCAGCAGCCAGGACCTCCGAGGGCTACACACCTTC. Its protein product is CASSQDLRGLHTF.

This clone was detected once. The genes are TRBV19 and TRBJ1-5, with no clear D. From germline, CDR1 is LNHDA and CDR2 SQIVND (reference sequence). CDR3 length: 21 residues. Trimming pared 5 bases from V and 0 bases from J, leaving 29 bases between. The CDR3 loop reads CASSPGGGLIKFGVSNQPQHF. The CDR3 nucleotides are TGTGCCAGTAGTCCAGGCGGAGGGTTGATAAAGTTCGGAGTTAGCAATCAGCCCCAGCATTTT.

The rearrangement links TRBV7-2 to TRBJ1-4; tentative D call: TRBD1 (5 bases). Germline-derived CDR1 and CDR2 are SGHTA and FQGNSA. The V end lost 2 bases, the J end lost 7 bases, and 11 bases lay between the germline ends. CDR3 length equals 14 residues. The CDR3: CASSLPLRGEKLFF. As DNA, the CDR3 is TGTGCCAGCAGCTTACCCTTAAGGGGTGAAAAACTGTTTTTT.

The V and J genes are TRBV24-1 and TRBJ1-1; maybe TRBD1 (5 bases). V gave up 10 bases and J gave up 4 bases, with 15 bases separating them. This CDR3 contains 13 residues. Germline V lookup: CDR1 KGHDR, CDR2 SFDVKD. CDR3 nucleotides: TGTGCCACACTATTCAGGGTCCCCACTGAAGCTTTCTTT. The encoded protein is CATLFRVPTEAFF.

This clone was recorded once. This rearrangement joins TRBV2 to TRBJ2-7; weak D call: TRBD2 (6 bases). The CDR3 contains 13 residues. Trimming cost V 4 bases and J 2 bases, with 9 bases left between them. CDR1 and CDR2 (germline): SNHLY, FYNNEI. The DNA for the CDR3 is TGTGCCAGCAGTGGAGGGAGGCCCTACGAGCAGTACGTC. This codes for CASSGGRPYEQYV.

V usage is TRBV7-2 and J usage is TRBJ2-3; 9 positions match TRBD2. J gave up 4 bases and V 2 bases, and 7 bases lay outside the gene matches. The CDR3 runs to 16 residues. Per the germline V gene, CDR1 is SGHTA and CDR2 is FQGNSA. The CDR3 DNA is TGTGCCAGCAGCTTATCGGGCGGGGGGGCAGCAGATACGCAGTATTTT. Translating it yields CASSLSGGGAADTQYF.

The V gene is TRBV5-1, the J gene TRBJ2-7; tentative D call: TRBD2 (6 bases). The CDR3 has 15 residues. Germline-derived CDR1 and CDR2 are SGHRS and YFSETQ. With 4 bases removed from V and 3 bases from J, the gap between germline ends came to 17 bases. In DNA, the CDR3 is TGCGCCAGCAGCGTCGATGGGAGGAGTAGCTACGAGCAGTACGTC. Translating it yields CASSVDGRSSYEQYV.

The chain combines TRBV18 with TRBJ2-2, with D perhaps matching TRBD1 (6 bases). This CDR3 is built from 16 residues. Deletions cut 3 bases from V and 2 bases from J, with 13 bases between. Germline V gene data show CDR1 as KGHSH and CDR2 as LQKENI. CDR3 residues: CASSPRRDTNTGELFF. Here the CDR3 DNA reads TGTGCCAGCTCACCCCGCAGGGACACAAACACCGGGGAGCTGTTTTTT.

This rearrangement joins TRBV7-9 to TRBJ1-1, with 10 nucleotides matching TRBD1. Germline CDR1 SEHNR, CDR2 FQNEAQ (reference sequence). The CDR3 totals 14 residues. After removal of 1 base from V and 6 bases from J, the junction contained 2 bases not matched to a gene. The CDR3: CASSLVGTGAEAFF. The CDR3 nucleotides read TGTGCCAGCAGCTTAGTAGGGACAGGGGCTGAAGCTTTCTTT.

The chain carries TRBV7-8 and TRBJ1-5; D is possibly TRBD1 (6 bases). In germline, CDR1 is SGHVS, CDR2 FQNEAQ. V was cut by 0 bases and J by 2 bases, with 8 bases left in between. The CDR3 contains 15 residues. In DNA, the CDR3 is TGTGCCAGCAGCTTAGCCAGGGGCGGCAATCAGCCCCAGCATTTT. Residues: CASSLARGGNQPQHF.

The chain has TRBV11-2 and TRBJ1-2; D perhaps matches TRBD1 (6 bases). The germline V gene encodes CDR1 SGHAT and CDR2 FQNNGV. The CDR3 covers 14 residues. The V end lost 5 bases, the J end lost 2 bases, and 12 bases lay between the germline ends. CDR3: CASSAGGRNYGYTF. CDR3 bases: TGTGCCAGCAGCGCGGGGGGCAGGAACTATGGCTACACCTTC.

This chain uses TRBV6-5 with TRBJ1-1; TRBD1 might be the D (6 bases). The V end was cut by 6 bases, the J end by 2 bases, with 16 bases between. The germline V gene has CDR1 MNHEY and CDR2 SVGAGI. The CDR3 totals 15 residues. In DNA form, the CDR3 reads TGTGCCAGCAGCAAACCGGGACAAACCAACACTGAAGCTTTCTTT. It specifies CASSKPGQTNTEAFF.

V is TRBV24-1 and J is TRBJ2-2, with 8 positions matching TRBD1. Germline V gives CDR1 KGHDR, CDR2 SFDVKD. The J segment lost 3 bases and the V segment lost 6 bases, leaving 2 bases of the junction unmatched. This CDR3 contains 14 residues. The CDR3 bases are TGTGCCACCAGTTCGGACAGGGACACCGGGGAGCTGTTTTTT. Encoded protein: CATSSDRDTGELFF.

The chain links TRBV30 to TRBJ2-1; 8 positions match TRBD2. The CDR3 has 17 residues. V gave up 0 bases and J gave up 4 bases; unmatched junction bases: 11. Germline values: CDR1 GTSNPN, CDR2 SVGIG (reference sequence). CDR3 nucleotide sequence: TGTGCCTGGAGTGTCCCCCCCCTAAGCGGGAGATACAATGAGCAGTTCTTC. This encodes CAWSVPPLSGRYNEQFF.

V usage is TRBV6-5 and J usage is TRBJ2-1; D is perhaps TRBD2 (6 bases). Trimming left V 7 bases short and J 0 bases short, with 13 bases between. The CDR3 totals 15 residues. The germline CDR1 and CDR2 sequences are MNHEY and SVGAGI. CDR3 loop: CASTRERSSYNEQFF. In DNA, the CDR3 is TGTGCCAGCACTCGGGAGAGGAGCTCCTACAATGAGCAGTTCTTC.

This chain connects TRBV4-2 to TRBJ2-3; weak D call: TRBD2 (6 bases). The germline gives CDR1 LGHNA, CDR2 YNFKEQ. The CDR3 has 14 residues. V was clipped by 4 bases and J by 2 bases, with 10 bases between them. CDR3 coding DNA: TGTGCCAGCAGCCGCCGCGGGGACACAGATACGCAGTATTTT. Its protein is CASSRRGDTDTQYF.

The rearrangement links TRBV6-6 to TRBJ2-3; D is perhaps TRBD1 (5 bases). Germline CDR1 reads MNHNY; CDR2 reads SVGAGI (reference sequence). V was shortened by 7 bases and J by 2 bases, with 13 bases between the two germline ends. This CDR3 has 14 amino acids. The chain's CDR3 is CASKWGRITDTQYF. CDR3 in DNA: TGTGCCAGCAAATGGGGCAGGATCACAGATACGCAGTATTTT.

The chain is built from TRBV27 and TRBJ2-1; D is undetermined. Looked up from germline, CDR1 is MNHEY and CDR2 is SMNVEV (reference sequence). V was shortened by 10 bases and J by 1 base, with 11 bases between the two germline ends. This CDR3 has 13 amino acids. DNA for the CDR3: TGTGCCACTGGGCGCCCTTCCTACAATGAGCAGTTCTTC. It encodes CATGRPSYNEQFF.

This chain connects TRBV11-3 to TRBJ2-2; D is possibly TRBD1 (5 bases). V lost 3 bases, J lost 6 bases, and 14 bases lay in between. Germline CDR1 SGHNT, CDR2 YENEEA. CDR3 length: 15 residues. CDR3 DNA sequence: TGTGCCAGCAGCTTTGAAGGGGAAATCTCCGGGGAGCTGTTTTTT. Translation gives CASSFEGEISGELFF.

The chain is built from TRBV5-1 and TRBJ2-2; D is possibly TRBD2 (5 bases). The CDR3 extends over 15 amino acids. Trimming removed 0 bases from V and 4 bases from J, with 10 bases in between. Germline lookup yields CDR1 SGHRS and CDR2 YFSETQ. The CDR3 is CASSLAVRGTGELFF. CDR3 coding DNA: TGCGCCAGCAGCTTGGCAGTCCGGGGCACCGGGGAGCTGTTTTTT.

In DNA, the CDR3 is TGTGCATCTTGGGGGCAACTCCGTAATGAGCAGTTCTTC. This codes for CASWGQLRNEQFF. The chain recombines TRBV19 with TRBJ2-1; the D gene is possibly TRBD1 (6 bases). This CDR3 comprises 13 residues. Germline V gene lookup returns CDR1 LNHDA and CDR2 SQIVND (reference sequence). Full variable domain (rest looked up from reference TRBV19 and TRBJ2-1): DGGITQSPKYLFRKEGQNVTLSCEQNLNHDAMYWYRQDPGQGLRLIYYSQIVNDFQKGDIAEGYSVSREKKESFPLTVTSAQKNPTAFYLCASWGQLRNEQFFGPGTRLTVL.

The chain couples TRBV6-4 to TRBJ1-4; D possibly corresponds to TRBD1 (6 bases). CDR3 length equals 13 residues. CDR1 and CDR2 (germline): MRHNA, SNTAGT. Trimming removed 8 bases from V and 7 bases from J, with 14 bases in between. The CDR3 region is CASSRDTGEKLFF. The CDR3 DNA is TGTGCCAGCTCCCGGGACACCGGTGAAAAACTGTTTTTT.

The J gene is TRBJ2-2, the V gene TRBV19; 7 nucleotides match TRBD2. The CDR3 totals 14 residues. Germline loops: CDR1 LNHDA, CDR2 SQIVND (reference sequence). Trimming removed 4 bases from V and 4 bases from J; junction bases left unmatched: 3. The CDR3: CASSTGTTTGELFF. The DNA for the CDR3 is TGTGCCAGTAGTACCGGGACTACCACCGGGGAGCTGTTTTTT. The full variable domain, with the rest looked up from reference TRBV19 and TRBJ2-2, is DGGITQSPKYLFRKEGQNVTLSCEQNLNHDAMYWYRQDPGQGLRLIYYSQIVNDFQKGDIAEGYSVSREKKESFPLTVTSAQKNPTAFYLCASSTGTTTGELFFGEGSRLTVL.

The chain couples TRBV2 to TRBJ1-6; 7 bases line up with TRBD1. The CDR3 sequence is 15 residues long. The ends lost 6 bases at V and 8 bases at J; junction bases unmatched: 10. Germline loops: CDR1 SNHLY, CDR2 FYNNEI. Here the CDR3 reads CASRQARGIDSPLHF. The CDR3 DNA is TGTGCCAGCAGACAGGCCAGGGGGATTGATTCACCCCTCCACTTT.

This clone was observed a single time. The chain joins TRBV10-1 to TRBJ2-3; 13 nucleotides agree with TRBD2. The CDR3 length is 15 residues. Trimming cost V 6 bases and J 5 bases; bases outside gene matches: 5. In germline, CDR1 is WNHNN, CDR2 SYGVQD (reference sequence). CDR3 nucleotides: TGCGCCAGCAGCACCGGGACTAGCGGGGAAGATACGCAGTATTTT. Encoded protein: CASSTGTSGEDTQYF.

The CDR3 coding sequence is TGTGCCAGTAGTAGGACAGGGAGGAACACTGAAGCTTTCTTT. Translating gives CASSRTGRNTEAFF. This chain uses TRBV19 with TRBJ1-1; 8 positions agree with TRBD1. V lost 4 bases to trimming and J lost 1 base; unmatched junction nucleotides: 2. The CDR3 totals 14 residues. CDR1 LNHDA and CDR2 SQIVND come from the germline V gene (reference sequence).